This T cell receptor beta chain comes out of a study of identical twins. General study findings and limits: Out-of-frame sharing of TCR alpha in monozygotic twins was underestimated by models. Clonotypes of the beta chain that were abundant in cord blood carried fewer insertions (memory repertoires showed none).

With respect to this clonotype: The target antigen is unknown.

Template switching, a step in the protocol, added a universal primer site, and cDNA carried unique molecular identifiers. TCRdb independently ran MiXCR on the 5' RACE reads; one entry per CDR3 protein. The data show fewer than 900,000 distinct CDR3 sequences, 20% to 25% seen once. Trimming removed 0 bases from V and 3 bases from J, with 12 bases in between. CDR3 length: 15 amino acids. The V gene's germline CDR1 is SGHTA and CDR2 FQGNSA. These data also featured in a second study, about T cells expressing NK-cell markers. That work states: Out of eight donors sequenced, seven tested HCMV-seropositive and the remaining one seronegative.

The sample taken for sequencing was PBMCs. The chain combines TRBV7-2 with TRBJ2-7; D might be TRBD2 (6 bases). The TCR was taken from a woman between 18 and 29 years old in good health. The CDR3 DNA follows: TGTGCCAGCAGCTTAGCGGGGGGAGCCGGCTACGAGCAGTACTTC. Protein product: CASSLAGGAGYEQYF.